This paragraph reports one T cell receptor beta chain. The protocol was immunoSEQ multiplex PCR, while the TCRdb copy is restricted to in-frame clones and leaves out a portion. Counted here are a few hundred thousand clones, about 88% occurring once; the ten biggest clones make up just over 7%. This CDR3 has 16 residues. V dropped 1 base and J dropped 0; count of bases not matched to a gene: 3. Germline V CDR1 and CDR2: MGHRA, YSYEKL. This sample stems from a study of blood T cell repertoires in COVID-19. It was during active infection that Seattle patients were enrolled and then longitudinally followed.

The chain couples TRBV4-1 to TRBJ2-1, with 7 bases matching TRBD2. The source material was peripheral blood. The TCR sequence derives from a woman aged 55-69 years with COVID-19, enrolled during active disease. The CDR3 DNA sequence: TGCGCCAGCAGCCAAGGAGGCGGGAGCTCCTACAATGAGCAGTTCTTC. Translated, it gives CASSQGGGSSYNEQFF.